These T cell receptor beta chains were read from a single sample in a study of shared clonotypes between healthy human individuals. Libraries were prepared by immunoSEQ multiplex PCR; TCRdb keeps only in-frame clonotypes and omits some of them. The table lists roughly 2 million clones, approximately 94% of them singletons. Sequencing was carried out using naive CD4+ T cells sorted from blood. These receptor sequences come from a man aged 18 to 29 in good health. The CDR3 runs from the conserved cysteine through the conserved F or W. A D gene is named only where the DNA matches it firmly. Some rows mark clone size as missing; the rest say once, few, many or name a class of expanded clone.

cdr3_aa cdr3_nt clone_size v_call cdr3_length j_call d_call
CASSLGTGAQETQYF TGTGCCAGCAGCTTAGGGACAGGGGCCCAAGAGACCCAGTACTTC - TRBV11-3 15 TRBJ2-5 TRBD1
CASSLGTQETQYF TGCGCCAGCAGCTTAGGAACTCAAGAGACCCAGTACTTC once TRBV5-1 13 TRBJ2-5 -
CASSYSSRVTEAFF TGTGCCAGCAGTTACTCGAGCAGGGTAACTGAAGCTTTCTTT - TRBV6-5 14 TRBJ1-1 -
CASSSSALSQGYTF TGTGCCAGCAGCTCCTCGGCTCTATCGCAGGGCTACACCTTC - TRBV7-9 14 TRBJ1-2 -
CASSEEVFWTSPLLSYEQYF TGTGCCAGCAGCGAAGAGGTATTTTGGACTAGCCCTCTTCTCTCCTACGAGCAGTACTTC - TRBV9 20 TRBJ2-7 TRBD2
CASSSPGLAGEQYF TGTGCCAGCAGTTCCCCGGGACTAGCGGGTGAGCAGTACTTC - TRBV6-5 14 TRBJ2-7 TRBD2
CASSAFSGGVSHNEQFF TGTGCCAGCAGCGCCTTTAGCGGGGGGGTTTCCCACAATGAGCAGTTCTTC - TRBV9 17 TRBJ2-1 TRBD2
CASSSRDLLEETQYF TGCGCCAGCAGCTCGCGGGACCTTTTAGAAGAGACCCAGTACTTC - TRBV5-1 15 TRBJ2-5 -
CASSLRSGRDNEQFF TGTGCCAGCAGTTTAAGGTCAGGGAGAGACAATGAGCAGTTCTTC - TRBV27 15 TRBJ2-1 -
CASSYSQLQSYEQYF TGTGCCAGCAGTTACTCTCAATTACAGTCCTACGAGCAGTACTTC - TRBV6-5 15 TRBJ2-7 -
CASSFRDRRYNEQFF TGCGCCAGCAGCTTCCGGGACAGGAGATACAATGAGCAGTTCTTC - TRBV10-1 15 TRBJ2-1 TRBD1
CASRGQGNYGYTF TGCGCCAGCAGAGGACAGGGTAACTATGGCTACACCTTC few TRBV10-2 13 TRBJ1-2 TRBD1
CAWRQTSVYEQYF TGTGCCTGGAGACAGACTAGCGTTTACGAGCAGTACTTC - TRBV30 13 TRBJ2-7 TRBD2
CASSSTGTSGYNEQFF TGTGCCAGCAGCTCTACCGGGACTAGCGGCTACAATGAGCAGTTCTTC - TRBV7-8 16 TRBJ2-1 TRBD2
CASSKPQVSTDTQYF TGCGCCAGCAGCAAGCCACAGGTTAGCACAGATACGCAGTATTTT - TRBV5-1 15 TRBJ2-3 -
CASSRRQGPETQYF TGCGCCAGCAGCCGTCGCCAAGGTCCAGAGACCCAGTACTTC once TRBV5-1 14 TRBJ2-5 -
CASSITGGYYEQYF TGTGCCAGTAGTATCACGGGAGGGTACTACGAGCAGTACTTC once TRBV19 14 TRBJ2-7 TRBD2